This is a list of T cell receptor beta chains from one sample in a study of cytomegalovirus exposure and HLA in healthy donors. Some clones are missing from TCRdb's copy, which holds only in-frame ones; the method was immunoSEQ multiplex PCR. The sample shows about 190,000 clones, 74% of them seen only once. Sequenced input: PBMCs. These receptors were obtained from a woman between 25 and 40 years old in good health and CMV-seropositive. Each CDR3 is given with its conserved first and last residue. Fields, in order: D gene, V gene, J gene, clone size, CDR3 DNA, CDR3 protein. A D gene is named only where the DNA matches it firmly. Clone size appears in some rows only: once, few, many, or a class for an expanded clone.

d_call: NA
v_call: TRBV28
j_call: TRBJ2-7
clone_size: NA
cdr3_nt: TGTGCCATCTCCACGGGGCAGGGGTTCTACAACGAGCAGTACTTC
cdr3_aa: CAISTGQGFYNEQYF

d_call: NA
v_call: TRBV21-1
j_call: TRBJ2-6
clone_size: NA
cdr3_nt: TGTGCCAGCAGCAAAAGTCGGGAGGGCACCGGGGGGGCCAACGTCCTGACTTTC
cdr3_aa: CASSKSREGTGGANVLTF

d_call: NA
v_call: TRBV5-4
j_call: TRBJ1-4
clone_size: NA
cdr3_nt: TGTGCCAGCAGCGCCGAGGGGGGGACCCGATTAGGCAGTGAAAAACTGTTTTTT
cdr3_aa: CASSAEGGTRLGSEKLFF

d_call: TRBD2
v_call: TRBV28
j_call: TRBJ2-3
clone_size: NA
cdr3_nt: TGTGCCAGCAGTATCCGGACCGGGACTAGTGCAGATACGCAGTATTTT
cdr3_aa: CASSIRTGTSADTQYF

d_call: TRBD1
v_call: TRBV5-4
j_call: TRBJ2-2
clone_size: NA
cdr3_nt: TGTGCCAGCAGCCTGACAGGGGGCACCGGGGAGCTGTTTTTT
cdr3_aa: CASSLTGGTGELFF

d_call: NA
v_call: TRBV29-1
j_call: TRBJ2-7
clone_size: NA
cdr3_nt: TGCAGCGTTGAAGAAGCAAACTACGAGCAGTACTTC
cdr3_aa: CSVEEANYEQYF

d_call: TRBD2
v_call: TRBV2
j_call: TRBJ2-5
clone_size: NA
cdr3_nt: TGTGCCAGCAGTGAGCTACCGCCCGGGACTAGCGGTCCTAAGGCCCAGTACTTC
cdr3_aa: CASSELPPGTSGPKAQYF

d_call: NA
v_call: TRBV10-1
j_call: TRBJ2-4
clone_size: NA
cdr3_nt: TGCGCCAGCCCTTATGGGCCCAAAAACATTCAGTACTTC
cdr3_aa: CASPYGPKNIQYF

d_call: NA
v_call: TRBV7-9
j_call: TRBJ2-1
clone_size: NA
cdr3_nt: TGTGCCAGCAGCTTAGTTCTTAGCTCCTACAATGAGCAGTTCTTC
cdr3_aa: CASSLVLSSYNEQFF

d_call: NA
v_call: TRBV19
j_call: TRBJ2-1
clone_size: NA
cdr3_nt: TGTGCCAGTAGTACCAGAGCGGGTTACAATGAGCAGTTCTTC
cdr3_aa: CASSTRAGYNEQFF

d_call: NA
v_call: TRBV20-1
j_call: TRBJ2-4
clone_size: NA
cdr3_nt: TGCAGTGCTAGAGTGGAGGGGTTCCAGGACTTC
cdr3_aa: CSARVEGFQDF

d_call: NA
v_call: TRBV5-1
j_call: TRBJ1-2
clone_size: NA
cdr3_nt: TGCGCCAGCAGCCTCGCGGGGGCGGGAAGCTATGGCTACACCTTC
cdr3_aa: CASSLAGAGSYGYTF

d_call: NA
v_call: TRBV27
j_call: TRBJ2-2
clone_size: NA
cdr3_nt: TGTGCCAGCAGTTCCCGGGCAGGGTCGGCCGGGGAGCTGTTTTTT
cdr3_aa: CASSSRAGSAGELFF

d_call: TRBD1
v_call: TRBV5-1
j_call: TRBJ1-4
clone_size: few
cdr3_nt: TGCGCCAGCAAAACATTGACAGGGTATGAAAAACTGTTTTTT
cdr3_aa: CASKTLTGYEKLFF

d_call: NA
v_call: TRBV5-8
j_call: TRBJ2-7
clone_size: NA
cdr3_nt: TGTGCCAGCAGCTTGGCCGCGACAGGGAGGATCCCCATTGGGCGAGAGGAGCAGTACTTC
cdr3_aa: CASSLAATGRIPIGREEQYF

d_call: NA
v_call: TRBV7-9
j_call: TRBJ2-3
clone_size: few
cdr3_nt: TGTTCCAGCAGCTTGCCGGGGGTAGGCACAGATACGCAGTATTTT
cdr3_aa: CSSSLPGVGTDTQYF

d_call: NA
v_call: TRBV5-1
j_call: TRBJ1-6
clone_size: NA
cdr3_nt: TGCGCCAGCAGCTCGGGAAGACTGAATAATTCACCCCTCCACTTT
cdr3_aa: CASSSGRLNNSPLHF

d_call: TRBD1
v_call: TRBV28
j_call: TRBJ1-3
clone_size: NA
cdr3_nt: TGTGCCAGCAGTCTACCTCAGGGGGCAAATCGAAACACCATATATTTT
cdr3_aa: CASSLPQGANRNTIYF

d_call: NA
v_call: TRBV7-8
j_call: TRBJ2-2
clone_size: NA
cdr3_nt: TGTGCCAGCAGTTGGGGCGGTAGCCCCGGGGAGCTGTTTTTT
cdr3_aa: CASSWGGSPGELFF